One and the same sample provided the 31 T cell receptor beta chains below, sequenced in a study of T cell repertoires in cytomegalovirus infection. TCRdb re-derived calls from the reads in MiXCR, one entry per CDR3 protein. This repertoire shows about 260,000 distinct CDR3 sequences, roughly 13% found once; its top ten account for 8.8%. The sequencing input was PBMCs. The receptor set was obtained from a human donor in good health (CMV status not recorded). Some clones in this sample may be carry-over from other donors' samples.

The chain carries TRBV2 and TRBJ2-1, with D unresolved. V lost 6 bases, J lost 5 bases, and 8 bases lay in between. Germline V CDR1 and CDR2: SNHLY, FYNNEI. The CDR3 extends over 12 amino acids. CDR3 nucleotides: TGTGCCAGCAGGACTTTGGACAATGAGCAGTTCTTC. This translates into CASRTLDNEQFF.

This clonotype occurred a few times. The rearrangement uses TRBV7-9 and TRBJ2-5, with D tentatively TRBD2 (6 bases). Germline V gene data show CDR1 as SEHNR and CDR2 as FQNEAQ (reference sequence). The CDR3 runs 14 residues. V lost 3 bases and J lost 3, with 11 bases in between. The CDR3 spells CASSFGGAEETQYF. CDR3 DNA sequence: TGTGCCAGCAGCTTCGGGGGTGCTGAAGAGACCCAGTACTTC.

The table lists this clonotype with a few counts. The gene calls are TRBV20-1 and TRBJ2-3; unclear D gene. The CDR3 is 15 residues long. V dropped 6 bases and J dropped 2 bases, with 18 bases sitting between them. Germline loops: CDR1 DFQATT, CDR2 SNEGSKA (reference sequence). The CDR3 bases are TGCAGTGCCCTTGAGGCGAGAATGGTCACAGATACGCAGTATTTT. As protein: CSALEARMVTDTQYF.

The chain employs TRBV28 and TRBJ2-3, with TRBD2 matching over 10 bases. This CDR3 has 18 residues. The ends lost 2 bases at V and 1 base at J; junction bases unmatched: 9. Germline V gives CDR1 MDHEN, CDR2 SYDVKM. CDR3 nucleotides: TGTGCCAGCAGTTTAGTTCTCGGACTAGCGGAGCGCACAGATACGCAGTATTTT. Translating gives CASSLVLGLAERTDTQYF.

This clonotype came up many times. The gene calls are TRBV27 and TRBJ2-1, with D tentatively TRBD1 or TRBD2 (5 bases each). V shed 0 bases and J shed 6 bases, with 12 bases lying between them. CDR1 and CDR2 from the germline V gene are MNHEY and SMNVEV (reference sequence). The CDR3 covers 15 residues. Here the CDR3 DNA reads TGTGCCAGCAGTTTATCGTCCGGGACCACCAATGAGCAGTTCTTC. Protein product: CASSLSSGTTNEQFF.

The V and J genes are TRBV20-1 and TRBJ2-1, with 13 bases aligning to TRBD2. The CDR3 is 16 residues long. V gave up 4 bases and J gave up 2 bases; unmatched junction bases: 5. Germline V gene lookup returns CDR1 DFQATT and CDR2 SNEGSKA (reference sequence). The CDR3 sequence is CSATGTSGTTYNEQFF. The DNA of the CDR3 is TGCAGTGCTACCGGGACTAGCGGGACAACCTACAATGAGCAGTTCTTC.

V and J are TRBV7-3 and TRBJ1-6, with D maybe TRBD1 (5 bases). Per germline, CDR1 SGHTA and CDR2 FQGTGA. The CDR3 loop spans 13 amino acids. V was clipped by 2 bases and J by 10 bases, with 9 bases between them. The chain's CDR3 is CASSLGARSPLHF. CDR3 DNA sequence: TGTGCCAGCAGCTTAGGGGCGCGGTCACCCCTCCACTTT.

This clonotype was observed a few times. CDR3 sequence reads: CASTQGAVETQYF. CDR3 coding DNA: TGTGCCAGCACACAGGGGGCCGTGGAGACCCAGTACTTC. The chain employs TRBV12-3 or TRBV12-4 and TRBJ2-5, with 9 positions matching TRBD1. The CDR3 loop spans 13 amino acids. After removal of 7 bases from V and 5 bases from J, the junction contained 5 bases not matched to a gene.

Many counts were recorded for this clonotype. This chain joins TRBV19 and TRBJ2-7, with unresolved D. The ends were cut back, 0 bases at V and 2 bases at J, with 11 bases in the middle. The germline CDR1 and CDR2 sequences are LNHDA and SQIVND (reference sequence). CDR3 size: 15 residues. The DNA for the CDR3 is TGTGCCAGTAGTATAGATATGGGCCAAACCTACGAGCAGTACTTC. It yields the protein CASSIDMGQTYEQYF.

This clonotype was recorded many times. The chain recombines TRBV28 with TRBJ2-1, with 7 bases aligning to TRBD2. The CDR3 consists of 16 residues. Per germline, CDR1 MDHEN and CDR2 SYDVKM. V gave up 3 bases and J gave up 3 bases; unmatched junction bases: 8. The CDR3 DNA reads TGTGCCAGCAGTTTCTTCGGGGAGGGCCTCTACAATGAGCAGTTCTTC. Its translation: CASSFFGEGLYNEQFF.

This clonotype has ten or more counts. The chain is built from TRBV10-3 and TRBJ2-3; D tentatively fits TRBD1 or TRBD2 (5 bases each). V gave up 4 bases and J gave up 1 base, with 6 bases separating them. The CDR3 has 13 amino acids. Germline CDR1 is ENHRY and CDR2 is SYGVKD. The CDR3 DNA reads TGTGCCATCAGTGGAGGGGGCACAGATACGCAGTATTTT. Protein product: CAISGGGTDTQYF.

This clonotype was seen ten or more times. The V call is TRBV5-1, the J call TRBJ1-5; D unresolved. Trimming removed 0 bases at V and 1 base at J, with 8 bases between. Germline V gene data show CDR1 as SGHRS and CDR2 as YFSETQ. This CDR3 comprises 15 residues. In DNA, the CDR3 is TGCGCCAGCAGCTTGGACGGGTCCAGCAATCAGCCCCAGCATTTT. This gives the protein CASSLDGSSNQPQHF.

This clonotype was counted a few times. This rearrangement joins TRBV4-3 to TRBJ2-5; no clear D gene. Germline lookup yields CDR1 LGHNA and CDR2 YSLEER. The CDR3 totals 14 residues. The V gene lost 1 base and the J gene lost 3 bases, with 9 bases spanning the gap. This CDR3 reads CASSQGRAEETQYF. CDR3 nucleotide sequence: TGCGCCAGCAGCCAAGGTCGGGCCGAAGAGACCCAGTACTTC.

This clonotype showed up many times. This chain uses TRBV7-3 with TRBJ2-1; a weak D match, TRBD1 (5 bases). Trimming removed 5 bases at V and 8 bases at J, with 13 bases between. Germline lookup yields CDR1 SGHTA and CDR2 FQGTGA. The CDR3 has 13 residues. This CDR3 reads CASSTQGPDEQFF. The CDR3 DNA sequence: TGTGCCAGCAGCACGCAGGGTCCCGATGAGCAGTTCTTC. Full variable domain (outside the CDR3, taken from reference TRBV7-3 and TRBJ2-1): GAGVSQTPSNKVTEKGKYVELRCDPISGHTALYWYRQSLGQGPEFLIYFQGTGAADDSGLPNDRFFAVRPEGSVSTLKIQRTERGDSAVYLCASSTQGPDEQFFGPGTRLTVL.

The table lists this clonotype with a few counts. The DNA for the CDR3 is TGTGCCACCAGTGATTTCCAAGAGGGGAACTACGAGCAGTACTTC. It specifies CATSDFQEGNYEQYF. The rearrangement links TRBV24-1 to TRBJ2-7; D may match TRBD1 or TRBD2 (5 bases each). V was trimmed by 1 base and J by 3 bases, leaving 12 bases between them. Per germline, CDR1 KGHDR and CDR2 SFDVKD. This CDR3 spans 15 amino acids.

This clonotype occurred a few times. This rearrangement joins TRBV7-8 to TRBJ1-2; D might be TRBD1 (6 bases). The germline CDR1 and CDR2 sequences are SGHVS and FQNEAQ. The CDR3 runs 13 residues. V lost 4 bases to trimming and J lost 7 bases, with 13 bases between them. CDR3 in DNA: TGTGCCAGCAGCTCCCAGGGGTTCAGTGGCTACACCTTC. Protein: CASSSQGFSGYTF. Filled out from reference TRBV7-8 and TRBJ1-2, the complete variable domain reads GAGVSQSPRYKVAKRGQDVALRCDPISGHVSLFWYQQALGQGPEFLTYFQNEAQLDKSGLPSDRFFAERPEGSVSTLKIQRTQQEDSAVYLCASSSQGFSGYTFGSGTRLTVV.

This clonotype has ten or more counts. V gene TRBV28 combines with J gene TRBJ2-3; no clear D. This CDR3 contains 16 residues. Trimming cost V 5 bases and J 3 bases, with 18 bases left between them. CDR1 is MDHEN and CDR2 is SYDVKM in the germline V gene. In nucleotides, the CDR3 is TGTGCCAGCAGTCCAACTTACGGACGGACGACAGATACGCAGTATTTT. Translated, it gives CASSPTYGRTTDTQYF.

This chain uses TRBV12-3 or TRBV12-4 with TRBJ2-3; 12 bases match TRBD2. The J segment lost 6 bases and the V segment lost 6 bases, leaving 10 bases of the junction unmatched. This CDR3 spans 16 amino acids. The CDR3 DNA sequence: TGTGCCAGCAGGAAGTGGACTAGCGGGGAACTGGATACGCAGTATTTT. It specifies CASRKWTSGELDTQYF.

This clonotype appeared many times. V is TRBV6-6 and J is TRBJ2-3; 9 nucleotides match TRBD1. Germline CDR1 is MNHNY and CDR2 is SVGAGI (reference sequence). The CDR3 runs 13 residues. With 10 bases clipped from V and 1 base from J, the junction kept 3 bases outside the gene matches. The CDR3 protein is CATRDRGTDTQYF. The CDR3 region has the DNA TGTGCCACCCGGGACAGGGGCACAGATACGCAGTATTTT.

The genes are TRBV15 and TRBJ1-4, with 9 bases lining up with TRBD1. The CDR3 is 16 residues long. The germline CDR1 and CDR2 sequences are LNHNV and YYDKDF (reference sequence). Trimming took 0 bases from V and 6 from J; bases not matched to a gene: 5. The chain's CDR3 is CATSREAGTGHEKLFF. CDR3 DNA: TGTGCCACCAGCAGAGAGGCCGGGACAGGGCATGAAAAACTGTTTTTT.

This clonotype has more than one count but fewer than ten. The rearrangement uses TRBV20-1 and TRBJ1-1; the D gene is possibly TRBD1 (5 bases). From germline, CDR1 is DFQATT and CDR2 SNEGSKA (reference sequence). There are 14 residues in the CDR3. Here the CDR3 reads CSASGGSSVTEAFF. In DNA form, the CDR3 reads TGCAGCGCGTCGGGGGGGAGTTCTGTCACTGAAGCTTTCTTT.

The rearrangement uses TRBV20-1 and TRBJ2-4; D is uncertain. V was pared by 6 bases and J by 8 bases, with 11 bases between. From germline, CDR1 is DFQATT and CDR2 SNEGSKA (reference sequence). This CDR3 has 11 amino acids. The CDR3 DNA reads TGCAGTGCGGGTACGGAATACATTCAGTACTTC. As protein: CSAGTEYIQYF.

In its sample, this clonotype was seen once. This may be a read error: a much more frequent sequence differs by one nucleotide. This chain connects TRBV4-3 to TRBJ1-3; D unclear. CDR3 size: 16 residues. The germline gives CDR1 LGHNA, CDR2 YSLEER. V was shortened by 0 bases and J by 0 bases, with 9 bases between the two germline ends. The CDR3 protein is CASSQDLLASGNTIYF. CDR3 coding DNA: TGCGCCAGCAGCCAAGATTTGCTGGCCTCTGGAAACACCATATATTTT.

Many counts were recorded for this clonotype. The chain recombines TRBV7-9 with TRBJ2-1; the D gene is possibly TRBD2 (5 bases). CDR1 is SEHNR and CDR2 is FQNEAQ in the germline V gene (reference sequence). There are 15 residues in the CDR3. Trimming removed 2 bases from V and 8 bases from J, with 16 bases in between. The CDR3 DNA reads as TGTGCCAGCAGCTTACCCCAGACTAAGGGCGATGAGCAGTTCTTC. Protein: CASSLPQTKGDEQFF.

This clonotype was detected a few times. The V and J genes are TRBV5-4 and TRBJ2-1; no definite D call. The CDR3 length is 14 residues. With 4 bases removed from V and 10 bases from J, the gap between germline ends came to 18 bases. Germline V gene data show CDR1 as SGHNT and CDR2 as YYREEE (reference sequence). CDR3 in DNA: TGTGCCAGCAGCCGCCCTCCCGCGACGGAAGAGCAGTTCTTC. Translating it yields CASSRPPATEEQFF. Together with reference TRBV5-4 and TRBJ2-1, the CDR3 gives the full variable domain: ETGVTQSPTHLIKTRGQQVTLRCSSQSGHNTVSWYQQALGQGPQFIFQYYREEENGRGNFPPRFSGLQFPNYSSELNVNALELDDSALYLCASSRPPATEEQFFGPGTRLTVL.

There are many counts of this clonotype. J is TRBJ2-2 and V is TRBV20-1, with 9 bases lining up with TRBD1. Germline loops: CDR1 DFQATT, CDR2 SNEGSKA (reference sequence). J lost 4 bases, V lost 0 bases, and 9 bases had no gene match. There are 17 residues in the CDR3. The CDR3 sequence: CSARDRKDRGPTGELFF. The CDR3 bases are TGCAGTGCTAGAGATCGTAAGGACAGGGGACCCACCGGGGAGCTGTTTTTT.

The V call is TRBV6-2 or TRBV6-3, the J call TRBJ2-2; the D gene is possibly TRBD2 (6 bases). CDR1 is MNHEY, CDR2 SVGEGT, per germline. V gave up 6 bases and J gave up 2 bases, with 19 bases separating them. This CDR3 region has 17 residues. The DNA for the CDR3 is TGTGCCAGCAGGTATACCCCCGGGACTTTCAACACCGGGGAGCTGTTTTTT. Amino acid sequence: CASRYTPGTFNTGELFF.

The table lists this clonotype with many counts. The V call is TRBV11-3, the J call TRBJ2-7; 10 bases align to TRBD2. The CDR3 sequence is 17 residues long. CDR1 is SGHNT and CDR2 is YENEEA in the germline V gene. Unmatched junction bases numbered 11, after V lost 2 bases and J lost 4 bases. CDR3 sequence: CASSLPLLAGRTYEQYF. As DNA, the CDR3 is TGTGCCAGCAGCTTACCCTTACTAGCGGGGAGGACTTACGAGCAGTACTTC.

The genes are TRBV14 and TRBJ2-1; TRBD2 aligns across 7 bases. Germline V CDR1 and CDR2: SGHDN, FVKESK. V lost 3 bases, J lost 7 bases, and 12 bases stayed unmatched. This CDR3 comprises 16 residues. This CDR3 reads CASSHAVGGRVNEQFF. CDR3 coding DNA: TGTGCCAGCAGCCATGCCGTTGGCGGGAGAGTAAATGAGCAGTTCTTC.

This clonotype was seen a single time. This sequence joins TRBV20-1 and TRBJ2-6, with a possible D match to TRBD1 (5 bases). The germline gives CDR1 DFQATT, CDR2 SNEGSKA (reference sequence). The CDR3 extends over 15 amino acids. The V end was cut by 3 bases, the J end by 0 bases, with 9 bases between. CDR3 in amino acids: CSASYQGSGANVLTF. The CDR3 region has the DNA TGCAGTGCTAGTTATCAGGGCTCTGGGGCCAACGTCCTGACTTTC.

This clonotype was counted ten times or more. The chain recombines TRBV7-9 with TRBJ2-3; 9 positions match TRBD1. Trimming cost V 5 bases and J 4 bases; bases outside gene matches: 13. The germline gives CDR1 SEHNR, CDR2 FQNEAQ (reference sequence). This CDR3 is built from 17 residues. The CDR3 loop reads CASSPLPGTGSPDTQYF. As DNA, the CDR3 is TGTGCCAGCAGCCCTCTTCCCGGGACAGGGTCTCCAGATACGCAGTATTTT.